One sample yielded the 18 T cell receptor beta chains listed below, sequenced in a study of shared clonotypes between healthy human individuals. The assay was immunoSEQ multiplex PCR, and TCRdb's table has in-frame clones only and misses some. Here the sample spans a few million clones, around 92% being singletons. Sequences were obtained from naive CD4+ T cells from PBMCs. Regarding subset: CD45RA+ positively selected. The origin of the receptors is a young man in good health. Some clones in this sample may be carry-over from other donors' samples.

The table lists this clone with a few counts. J is TRBJ1-5 and V is TRBV10-3; D possibly corresponds to TRBD1 (5 bases). Germline assignment: CDR1 ENHRY and CDR2 SYGVKD. Trimming stripped 2 bases from V and 6 bases from J, with 11 bases between. The CDR3 covers 14 residues. The CDR3 loop reads CAISETGAIQPQHF. CDR3 in DNA: TGTGCCATCAGTGAGACCGGGGCTATTCAGCCCCAGCATTTT.

V gene TRBV28 combines with J gene TRBJ2-7, with D possibly being TRBD2 (6 bases). The CDR3 is 12 residues long. Trimming left V 8 bases short and J 2 bases short, with 10 bases between. In germline, CDR1 is MDHEN, CDR2 SYDVKM. The CDR3 DNA sequence: TGTGCCAGCGGACTACCTACCTACGAGCAGTACTTC. It yields the protein CASGLPTYEQYF.

The V call is TRBV9, the J call TRBJ1-3; no clear D. The V gene lost 0 bases and the J gene lost 0 bases, with 16 bases spanning the gap. The CDR3 sequence is 18 residues long. Germline V lookup: CDR1 SGDLS, CDR2 YYNGEE. The CDR3 reads CASSVGEGKYYSGNTIYF. The CDR3 DNA is TGTGCCAGCAGCGTAGGGGAGGGCAAATACTACTCTGGAAACACCATATATTTT.

The chain is built from TRBV7-3 and TRBJ2-2, with D uncertain. This CDR3 is built from 14 residues. The V gene's germline CDR1 is SGHTA and CDR2 FQGTGA. V was shortened by 1 base and J by 4 bases, with 7 bases between the two germline ends. Written as DNA, the CDR3 is TGTGCCAGCAGCTTAAATGGTCCCACCGGGGAGCTGTTTTTT. Translating gives CASSLNGPTGELFF.

The gene calls are TRBV7-3 and TRBJ1-1, with 7 bases identical to TRBD1. The CDR3 loop spans 13 amino acids. Germline CDR1 is SGHTA and CDR2 is FQGTGA. V shed 5 bases and J 7 bases; nucleotides not matched to a gene: 7. Here the CDR3 DNA reads TGTGCCAGCAGCGCACAGGGGCGGAATGAAGCTTTCTTT. Encoded protein: CASSAQGRNEAFF.

The V and J genes are TRBV5-1 and TRBJ2-1; TRBD1 agrees at 7 bases. J gave up 4 bases and V 0 bases, and 7 bases lay outside the gene matches. Looked up from germline, CDR1 is SGHRS and CDR2 is YFSETQ. The CDR3 runs 16 residues. The chain's CDR3 is CASSLAPQTGYNEQFF. Written as DNA, the CDR3 is TGCGCCAGCAGCTTGGCGCCTCAGACAGGGTACAATGAGCAGTTCTTC.

This CDR3 is CASSLVTGGPSEQFF. DNA of the CDR3: TGCGCCAGCAGCTTGGTTACGGGAGGGCCGAGTGAGCAGTTCTTC. V gene TRBV5-1 combines with J gene TRBJ2-1, with TRBD2 identical over 8 bases. The CDR3 has 15 amino acids. V lost 0 bases and J lost 9; bases outside the gene matches: 8. Germline V gene sequence: CDR1 SGHRS, CDR2 YFSETQ.

This chain connects TRBV7-9 to TRBJ1-2, with D tentatively TRBD1 (5 bases). CDR1 is SEHNR and CDR2 is FQNEAQ in the germline V gene (reference sequence). There are 15 residues in the CDR3. V lost 1 base and J lost 4, with 13 bases in between. CDR3 sequence reads: CASSLGETVPYGYTF. The CDR3, as DNA: TGTGCCAGCAGCTTAGGGGAGACAGTTCCCTATGGCTACACCTTC.

A remark on this clone: Other DNA sequences in the same sample also yield this CDR3. The chain carries TRBV5-1 and TRBJ2-5; 7 nucleotides match TRBD2. CDR3 size: 15 residues. The ends lost 0 bases at V and 2 bases at J; junction bases unmatched: 4. Germline V gene sequence: CDR1 SGHRS, CDR2 YFSETQ. The CDR3 protein is CASSLVGSGQETQYF. CDR3 bases: TGCGCCAGCAGCTTGGTGGGTAGCGGGCAAGAGACCCAGTACTTC.

This sequence joins TRBV4-2 and TRBJ2-7; D may be TRBD1 (6 bases). Trimming shortened V by 3 bases and J by 2 bases, and 11 bases separated the two germline ends. Germline assignment: CDR1 LGHNA and CDR2 YNFKEQ. This CDR3 has 14 residues. The CDR3 DNA reads as TGTGCCAGCAGCCAGCCGGGACAAGCCTACGAGCAGTACTTC. Protein: CASSQPGQAYEQYF.

In this sample, this clone turned up a few times. The chain carries TRBV4-1 and TRBJ1-2; TRBD1 matches at 7 bases. The CDR3 covers 15 residues. V shed 1 base, J shed 6 bases, and the junction held 8 bases outside the gene matches. Germline values: CDR1 MGHRA, CDR2 YSYEKL. CDR3 bases: TGCGCCAGCAGCCAAGTCCGAGGGGGCGGAGATGGCTACACCTTC. Amino acid sequence: CASSQVRGGGDGYTF.

The chain uses TRBV29-1 and TRBJ1-2; no definite D call. The CDR3 covers 12 residues. CDR1 is SQVTM, CDR2 ANQGSEA, per germline. V lost 3 bases and J lost 1, with 6 bases in between. CDR3 loop: CSVEGYNYGYTF. As DNA, the CDR3 is TGCAGCGTTGAGGGGTATAACTATGGCTACACCTTC. Supplemented by reference TRBV29-1 and TRBJ1-2, the full variable domain reads SAVISQKPSRDICQRGTSLTIQCQVDSQVTMMFWYRQQPGQSLTLIATANQGSEATYESGFVIDKFPISRPNLTFSTLTVSNMSPEDSSIYLCSVEGYNYGYTFGSGTRLTVV.

Here the CDR3 reads CASTKNRGATEAFF. CDR3 bases: TGCGCCAGCACCAAAAACAGGGGGGCGACTGAAGCTTTCTTT. The V call is TRBV5-1, the J call TRBJ1-1; TRBD1 matches at 8 bases. CDR3 length: 14 residues. Germline V CDR1 and CDR2: SGHRS, YFSETQ. The J segment lost 5 bases and the V segment lost 6 bases, leaving 9 bases of the junction unmatched. Supplemented by reference TRBV5-1 and TRBJ1-1, the full variable domain reads KAGVTQTPRYLIKTRGQQVTLSCSPISGHRSVSWYQQTPGQGLQFLFEYFSETQRNKGNFPGRFSGRQFSNSRSEMNVSTLELGDSALYLCASTKNRGATEAFFGQGTRLTVV.

The rearrangement joins TRBV30 to TRBJ2-2; tentative D call: TRBD2 (5 bases). CDR3 length: 13 residues. Germline values: CDR1 GTSNPN, CDR2 SVGIG (reference sequence). The V end lost 1 base, the J end lost 6 bases, and 9 bases lay between the germline ends. In nucleotides, the CDR3 is TGTGCCTGGAGTGGTCTAGCTGCCGGGGAGCTGTTTTTT. It translates to CAWSGLAAGELFF.

This chain connects TRBV5-1 to TRBJ2-1, with 12 bases aligning to TRBD2. The V and J ends lost 1 base and 9 bases, in that order; junction bases with no gene match: 11. Germline assignment: CDR1 SGHRS and CDR2 YFSETQ. The CDR3 consists of 17 residues. This chain's CDR3 is CASSLPPLAGGPIEQFF. Written as DNA, the CDR3 is TGCGCCAGCAGCTTGCCACCTCTAGCGGGAGGGCCGATTGAGCAGTTCTTC. Full variable domain (rest looked up from reference TRBV5-1 and TRBJ2-1): KAGVTQTPRYLIKTRGQQVTLSCSPISGHRSVSWYQQTPGQGLQFLFEYFSETQRNKGNFPGRFSGRQFSNSRSEMNVSTLELGDSALYLCASSLPPLAGGPIEQFFGPGTRLTVL.

The chain employs TRBV9 and TRBJ1-2, with D uncertain. Germline CDR1 reads SGDLS; CDR2 reads YYNGEE. The V end was cut by 0 bases, the J end by 5 bases, with 11 bases between. CDR3 length equals 14 residues. Here the CDR3 reads CASSVEDPGYGYTF. In DNA, the CDR3 is TGTGCCAGCAGCGTAGAAGACCCCGGGTATGGCTACACCTTC.

This clone turned up a few times. The chain combines TRBV13 with TRBJ1-1; no reliable D call. Germline V lookup: CDR1 PRHDT, CDR2 FYEKMQ (reference sequence). V lost 5 bases to trimming and J lost 3 bases, with 4 bases between them. The CDR3 has 11 residues. CDR3 bases: TGTGCCAGCAGCCGCTACACTGAAGCTTTCTTT. It is translated as CASSRYTEAFF.

This clone was picked up one time. The V gene is TRBV28, the J gene TRBJ1-5; 10 bases align to TRBD1. Germline lookup yields CDR1 MDHEN and CDR2 SYDVKM. The V and J ends lost 4 bases and 2 bases, in that order; junction bases with no gene match: 8. The CDR3 sequence is 17 residues long. The CDR3 region has the DNA TGTGCCAGCAGTTCCGACAGGGGGCCGGTCCGCAATCAGCCCCAGCATTTT. Protein sequence: CASSSDRGPVRNQPQHF.